This paragraph reports one T cell receptor (beta chain). Its antigen is unknown. This sample was taken from a study of vaccination and CD4 T cells after COVID-19. Study-wide context: Those taking part got two shots of either the BNT162b2 or the mRNA-1273 vaccine. Median draw time for post-COVID samples was 80 to 110 days post-diagnosis (range 35 to 161).

The CDR3 extends over 16 amino acids. Germline assignment: CDR1 DFQATT and CDR2 SNEGSKA (reference sequence). With V trimmed by 0 bases and J by 7 bases, 12 bases remained unmatched. Treatment reported: roughly 10-day PBMC culture with coronavirus spike peptide pools or control peptides (ViraFEST assay). Investigators obtained the unexposed donor's CD4+ T cells before the COVID-19 pandemic (2011-2018). ViraFEST sequenced TCRs after peptide-pool expansion of antigen-specific T cells. Per well, 1.5 million to 2.5 million PBMCs were cultured in the presence of about 9.2 IU/ml IL-2 and approximately 10 ug/ml peptide pools. Once obtained from cultured CD4+ T cells, the DNA was sequenced using the Oncomine TCR Beta short-read assay. Researchers extracted genomic DNA from CD4+ T cells that had been cultured. MiXCR, run by TCRdb on the PCR reads, gives a single entry per CDR3 protein. The sample has some 9,900 distinct CDR3 sequences; around 30% are singletons.

This receptor was obtained from a human donor in good health. The chain employs TRBV20-1 and TRBJ1-5; 7 positions agree with TRBD1. The source material was CD4+ T cells from blood, cultured in vitro. DNA of the CDR3: TGCAGTGCTAGAGATCCTCAGGGGGTGATAGGGCAGCCCCAGCATTTT. Amino acids: CSARDPQGVIGQPQHF.